This TCR beta chain derives from a study of cytomegalovirus exposure and HLA in healthy donors. Study details: Counted in an early data release were 85 million or so unique TCRs from HLA-typed donors.

Study-wide findings and caveats: The study reported that TCR beta sequences accurately predicted HLA-A and HLA-B alleles in most subjects. In all likelihood, a cluster of highly shared sequence variants was a sequencing artifact.

The CDR3 is 16 residues long. Germline V gives CDR1 KGHSH, CDR2 LQKENI. V lost 1 base to trimming and J lost 7 bases; unmatched junction nucleotides: 8. Amplification used 60 Vbeta primers and 13 Jbeta primers. The table came from immunoSEQ multiplex PCR; TCRdb's copy has only in-frame clones and leaves some out. The sample has 95,000 to 110,000 clones, almost 80% seen once; the top ten hold around 6.1%. The table lists this clone with a few counts. Its antigen is unidentified. The source material was PBMCs. This TCR was recovered from a man aged 60 to 69 in good health and CMV-seropositive. The chain combines TRBV18 with TRBJ1-4; 8 nucleotides match TRBD1. The CDR3 reads CASSPRGAGGGEKLFF. The DNA for the CDR3 is TGTGCCAGCTCACCACGAGGGGCAGGGGGCGGTGAAAAACTGTTTTTT. The whole variable domain, filled in from reference TRBV18 and TRBJ1-4, reads NAGVMQNPRHLVRRRGQEARLRCSPMKGHSHVYWYRQLPEEGLKFMVYLQKENIIDESGMPKERFSAEFPKEGPSILRIQQVVRGDSAAYFCASSPRGAGGGEKLFFGSGTQLSVL.